The 23 T cell receptor beta chains listed next were all sequenced from one sample in a study of blood T cell repertoires in COVID-19. The table came from immunoSEQ multiplex PCR; TCRdb's copy has only in-frame clones and leaves some out. This repertoire shows 200,000 to 250,000 clones, 84% found once; its top ten account for nearly 20%. Sequences were obtained from peripheral blood. These receptors all stem from a man younger than 45 with active or convalescent COVID-19.

The V and J genes are TRBV7-2 and TRBJ1-1, with TRBD1 identical over 7 bases. V lost 5 bases, J lost 1 base, and 10 bases stayed unmatched. This CDR3 has 16 residues. In germline, CDR1 is SGHTA, CDR2 FQGNSA. CDR3 region: CASSRGRPGGNTEAFF. For the CDR3, the DNA is TGTGCCAGCAGCCGGGGCAGACCAGGGGGGAACACTGAAGCTTTCTTT.

Only one count was recorded for this clone. This chain links TRBV4-1 with TRBJ1-6; D possibly corresponds to TRBD1 (5 bases). Germline V gives CDR1 MGHRA, CDR2 YSYEKL. Between the trimmed V and J ends, which lost 0 bases and 4 bases, there was a span of 13 bases. This CDR3 is 17 amino acids long. The CDR3 here is CASSQDNSGGYNSPLHF. The CDR3 nucleotides read TGCGCCAGCAGCCAAGATAACAGCGGGGGGTATAATTCACCCCTCCACTTT.

The gene calls are TRBV18 and TRBJ1-5, with a weak D call TRBD1 (6 bases). Germline V lookup: CDR1 KGHSH, CDR2 LQKENI. Trimming took 3 bases from V and 5 from J, leaving 11 bases between them. The CDR3 is 14 residues long. CDR3 loop: CASSPGQSHQPQHF. The CDR3 DNA follows: TGTGCCAGCTCACCCGGACAGTCCCATCAGCCCCAGCATTTT.

The rearrangement uses TRBV4-2 and TRBJ1-4; D is undetermined. The V end was cut by 4 bases, the J end by 3 bases, with 9 bases between. CDR1 and CDR2 (germline): LGHNA, YNFKEQ. The CDR3 has 14 residues. The CDR3 DNA is TGTGCCAGCAGCCCCCGCGGAGCTAATGAAAAACTGTTTTTT. Translated, it gives CASSPRGANEKLFF.

The gene calls are TRBV7-2 and TRBJ1-6; 7 bases are a match to TRBD1. With 5 bases clipped from V and 4 bases from J, the junction kept 11 bases outside the gene matches. The CDR3 consists of 17 residues. Germline CDR1 is SGHTA and CDR2 is FQGNSA. CDR3 sequence (DNA): TGTGCCAGCAGCCTCCTCCCCGGGGGACAGTATAATTCACCCCTCCACTTT. This sequence encodes CASSLLPGGQYNSPLHF.

The CDR3 nucleotides read TGCAGCGTTGAAGATCTCAGGGGCCCTAATGAAAAACTGTTTTTT. This sequence encodes CSVEDLRGPNEKLFF. The chain links TRBV29-1 to TRBJ1-4; perhaps TRBD1 as D (6 bases). V was pared by 0 bases and J by 3 bases, with 11 bases between. The CDR3 length is 15 residues. Per the germline V gene, CDR1 is SQVTM and CDR2 is ANQGSEA.

This clone was detected only once. The V call is TRBV2, the J call TRBJ1-2, with 7 bases lining up with TRBD1. With V trimmed by 9 bases and J by 4 bases, 8 bases remained unmatched. The germline V gene encodes CDR1 SNHLY and CDR2 FYNNEI. The CDR3 length is 13 residues. CDR3 coding DNA: TGTGCCAGTTCAACAGGGGTACTCTATGGCTACACCTTC. This translates into CASSTGVLYGYTF.

A remark on this clone: The sample contains more than one DNA sequence encoding this CDR3. J is TRBJ1-1 and V is TRBV30, with TRBD1 as a possible D gene (5 bases). The CDR3 extends over 13 amino acids. Germline CDR1 GTSNPN, CDR2 SVGIG (reference sequence). V was pared by 5 bases and J by 1 base, with 11 bases between. CDR3 loop: CAWADSQNTEAFF. CDR3 nucleotides: TGTGCCTGGGCCGACAGCCAGAACACTGAAGCTTTCTTT.

This clone has more than one count but fewer than ten. The V gene is TRBV4-1, the J gene TRBJ1-6; D unclear. V was trimmed by 3 bases and J by 7 bases, leaving 16 bases between them. This CDR3 spans 16 amino acids. Looked up from germline, CDR1 is MGHRA and CDR2 is YSYEKL. The chain's CDR3 is CASSQATRERNSPLHF. The CDR3 coding sequence is TGCGCCAGCAGCCAGGCGACGCGGGAGAGGAATTCACCCCTCCACTTT.

The V and J genes are TRBV19 and TRBJ2-1; TRBD1 might be the D (6 bases). Germline-derived CDR1 and CDR2 are LNHDA and SQIVND (reference sequence). V lost 3 bases and J 8 bases, leaving 14 bases between the germline ends. The length of the CDR3 is 14 residues. CDR3 in DNA: TGTGCCAGTAGTATTTTAGGACAGATCCATGAGCAGTTCTTC. This encodes CASSILGQIHEQFF.

The chain couples TRBV28 to TRBJ1-1; no clear D gene. CDR1 and CDR2 (germline): MDHEN, SYDVKM. V lost 5 bases and J 8 bases, leaving 9 bases between the germline ends. CDR3 length: 11 amino acids. This CDR3 reads CASSDKLEAFF. CDR3 nucleotide sequence: TGTGCCAGCAGTGACAAACTGGAAGCTTTCTTT.

V and J are TRBV7-2 and TRBJ2-4; the match to TRBD1 covers 8 bases. Germline CDR1 and CDR2: SGHTA and FQGNSA. J lost 3 bases, V lost 2 bases, and 6 bases had no gene match. The CDR3 runs 16 residues. The CDR3 bases are TGTGCCAGCAGCTTATCAGGGGGCTTTGGCAAAAACATTCAGTACTTC. Protein: CASSLSGGFGKNIQYF. The full variable domain, rest sourced from reference TRBV7-2 and TRBJ2-4, is GAGVSQSPSNKVTEKGKDVELRCDPISGHTALYWYRQSLGQGLEFLIYFQGNSAPDKSGLPSDRFSAERTGGSVSTLTIQRTQQEDSAVYLCASSLSGGFGKNIQYFGAGTRLSVL.

This chain connects TRBV5-1 to TRBJ2-3; D might be TRBD1 (6 bases). CDR3 length: 13 amino acids. From germline, CDR1 is SGHRS and CDR2 YFSETQ. V lost 0 bases and J lost 4, with 6 bases in between. In DNA form, the CDR3 reads TGCGCCAGCAGCTTGGGGACAGCAGATACGCAGTATTTT. This translates into CASSLGTADTQYF.

The rearrangement joins TRBV3-1 (or the pseudogene TRBV3-2) to TRBJ1-2; 8 nucleotides line up with TRBD1. Trimming cost V 2 bases and J 4 bases; bases outside gene matches: 3. This CDR3 is 14 amino acids long. From germline, CDR1 is LGHDT and CDR2 YNNKEL (reference sequence). The CDR3 protein is CASSQSGTGYGYTF. In DNA, the CDR3 is TGTGCCAGCAGCCAATCCGGGACAGGCTATGGCTACACCTTC.

This chain uses TRBV18 with TRBJ1-2; D remains ambiguous. The CDR3 spans 12 residues. Between the trimmed V and J ends, which lost 3 bases and 6 bases, there was a span of 8 bases. Germline V gene sequence: CDR1 KGHSH, CDR2 LQKENI. The CDR3 loop is CASSPQEDGYTF. The CDR3 coding sequence is TGTGCCAGCTCACCGCAAGAGGATGGCTACACCTTC.

In its sample, this clone was seen once. The rearrangement uses TRBV18 and TRBJ2-3, with 7 bases fitting TRBD1. The CDR3 extends over 14 amino acids. Germline V gene sequence: CDR1 KGHSH, CDR2 LQKENI. J was trimmed by 4 bases and V by 6 bases; bases with no gene match: 7. CDR3 sequence: CASSPRGPPDTQYF. In DNA form, the CDR3 reads TGTGCCAGCTCGCCGAGGGGGCCCCCAGATACGCAGTATTTT.

The J gene is TRBJ1-5, the V gene TRBV12-3 or TRBV12-4, with D hard to call. Trimming stripped 3 bases from V and 3 bases from J, with 6 bases between. This CDR3 spans 13 amino acids. The CDR3, as DNA: TGTGCCAGCAGTTTTCAAAACAATCAGCCCCAGCATTTT. Translating it yields CASSFQNNQPQHF.

The chain recombines TRBV28 with TRBJ1-6, with 10 bases aligning to TRBD1. J gave up 7 bases and V 1 base, and 10 bases lay outside the gene matches. The CDR3 has 18 amino acids. Germline V gives CDR1 MDHEN, CDR2 SYDVKM. The CDR3 sequence is CASSLYQGTGARNSPLHF. DNA of the CDR3: TGTGCCAGCAGTTTATACCAAGGGACAGGGGCGAGAAATTCACCCCTCCACTTT. Supplemented by reference TRBV28 and TRBJ1-6, the full variable domain reads DVKVTQSSRYLVKRTGEKVFLECVQDMDHENMFWYRQDPGLGLRLIYFSYDVKMKEKGDIPEGYSVSREKKERFSLILESASTNQTSMYLCASSLYQGTGARNSPLHFGNGTRLTVT.

V and J are TRBV7-2 and TRBJ1-2; D gene ambiguous. With 1 base removed from V and 4 bases from J, the gap between germline ends came to 10 bases. This CDR3 has 14 residues. CDR1 and CDR2 (germline): SGHTA, FQGNSA. The CDR3 nucleotides read TGTGCCAGCAGCTTAGTCGCGGGAGGCTATGGCTACACCTTC. Protein sequence: CASSLVAGGYGYTF. Based on the CDR3 plus reference TRBV7-2 and TRBJ1-2, the full variable domain is GAGVSQSPSNKVTEKGKDVELRCDPISGHTALYWYRQSLGQGLEFLIYFQGNSAPDKSGLPSDRFSAERTGGSVSTLTIQRTQQEDSAVYLCASSLVAGGYGYTFGSGTRLTVV.

The genes are TRBV3-1 (or the pseudogene TRBV3-2) and TRBJ1-4; TRBD1 matches at 7 bases. There are 14 residues in the CDR3. V was clipped by 3 bases and J by 4 bases; unmatched bases: 2. Germline V gene data show CDR1 as LGHDT and CDR2 as YNNKEL (reference sequence). CDR3 coding DNA: TGTGCCAGCAGCCAGAGGGACAGTAATGAAAAACTGTTTTTT. This gives the protein CASSQRDSNEKLFF.

CDR3 DNA: TGTGCCAGCAGCGTTCCGGGACAGGCTCCTCAGGGGGGCTACACCTTC. Amino acid sequence: CASSVPGQAPQGGYTF. The J gene is TRBJ1-2, the V gene TRBV13, with 8 positions matching TRBD1. Germline V gene data show CDR1 as PRHDT and CDR2 as FYEKMQ (reference sequence). Germline trimming cut 5 bases from V and 8 bases from J; bases unmatched to any gene: 16. CDR3 length: 16 residues.

The chain joins TRBV3-1 (or the pseudogene TRBV3-2) to TRBJ2-1; 10 nucleotides match TRBD2. Germline trimming cut 4 bases from V and 8 bases from J; bases unmatched to any gene: 8. Germline CDR1 and CDR2: LGHDT and YNNKEL (reference sequence). This CDR3 comprises 15 residues. This CDR3 is CASSRTSGDAHEQFF. In DNA form, the CDR3 reads TGTGCCAGCAGCCGGACTAGCGGAGACGCCCATGAGCAGTTCTTC.

The chain couples TRBV3-1 (or the pseudogene TRBV3-2) to TRBJ1-2; D perhaps matches TRBD1 (6 bases). V lost 4 bases, J lost 8 bases, and 29 bases lay in between. The germline gives CDR1 LGHDT, CDR2 YNNKEL (reference sequence). The CDR3 extends over 18 amino acids. The CDR3 bases are TGTGCCAGCAGCCCCTGGTCAGCCAACCGGGACACTCGTAGGGGCTACACCTTC. Translated, it gives CASSPWSANRDTRRGYTF.